This T cell receptor (beta chain) stems from a study of cytomegalovirus exposure and HLA in healthy donors. Overall study: The 110 or so validation repertoires used a platform that matched the one used for the approximately 610 first-cohort repertoires, as a later analysis reported. Study outcomes and limitations: TCR clusters originating in the first cohort tended to co-occur in the roughly 120 validation repertoires, according to a later analysis. Investigators reported 150 to 200 TCR beta chains as tied to cytomegalovirus.

Trimming stripped 8 bases from V and 0 bases from J, with 13 bases between. Germline assignment: CDR1 WSHSY and CDR2 SAAADI. This CDR3 region has 15 residues. Assay used: immunoSEQ multiplex PCR; TCRdb lists only in-frame clones, some missing. The table lists some 170,000 clones, 84% of them singletons. Points on this clone: Its antigen remains unknown.

The origin of this receptor is a young man in good health and CMV-seropositive. Sequenced material: PBMCs. The V gene is TRBV10-2, the J gene TRBJ1-4, with D maybe TRBD1 (6 bases). The CDR3 DNA reads as TGCGCCAGCCGTACAGGGCCCTCAACTAATGAAAAACTGTTTTTT. It yields the protein CASRTGPSTNEKLFF.